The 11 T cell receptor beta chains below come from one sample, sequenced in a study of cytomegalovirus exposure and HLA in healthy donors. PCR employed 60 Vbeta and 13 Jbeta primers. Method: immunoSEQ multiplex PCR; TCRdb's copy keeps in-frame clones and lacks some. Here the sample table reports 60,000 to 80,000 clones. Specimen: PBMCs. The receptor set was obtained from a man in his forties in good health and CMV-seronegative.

CDR3 sequence (DNA): TGTGCCAGCAGCTTACCACGGAGCTCAGATACGCAGTATTTT. Residues: CASSLPRSSDTQYF. The chain joins TRBV7-6 to TRBJ2-3; D gene uncertain. The CDR3 totals 14 residues. Germline CDR1 and CDR2: SGHVS and FNYEAQ. Between the trimmed V and J ends, which lost 2 bases and 4 bases, there was a span of 10 bases.

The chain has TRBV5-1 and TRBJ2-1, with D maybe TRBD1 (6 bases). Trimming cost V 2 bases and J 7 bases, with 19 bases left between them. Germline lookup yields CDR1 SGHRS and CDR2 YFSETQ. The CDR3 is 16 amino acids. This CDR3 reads CASSFSRDTNRNEQFF. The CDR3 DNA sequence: TGCGCCAGCAGCTTTTCACGGGACACCAATCGGAATGAGCAGTTCTTC.

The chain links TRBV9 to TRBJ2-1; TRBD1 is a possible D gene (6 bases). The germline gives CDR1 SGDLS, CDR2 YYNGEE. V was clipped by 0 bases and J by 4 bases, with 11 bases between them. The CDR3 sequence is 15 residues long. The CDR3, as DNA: TGTGCCAGCAGCGTAGGTTCAGGGGATTACAATGAGCAGTTCTTC. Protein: CASSVGSGDYNEQFF.

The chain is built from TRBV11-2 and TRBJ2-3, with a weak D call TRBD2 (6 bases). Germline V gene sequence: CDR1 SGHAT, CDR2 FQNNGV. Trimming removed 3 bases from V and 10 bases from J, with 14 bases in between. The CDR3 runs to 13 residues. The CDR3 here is CASSLRRDSAQYF. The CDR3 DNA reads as TGTGCCAGCAGCTTGAGACGGGACTCTGCGCAGTATTTT.

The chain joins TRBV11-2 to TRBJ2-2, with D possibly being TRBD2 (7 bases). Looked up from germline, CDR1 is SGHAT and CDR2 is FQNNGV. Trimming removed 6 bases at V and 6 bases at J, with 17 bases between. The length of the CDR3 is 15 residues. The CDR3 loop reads CASRRGGGRAGELFF. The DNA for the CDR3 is TGTGCCAGCAGGAGAGGGGGGGGACGGGCCGGGGAGCTGTTTTTT.

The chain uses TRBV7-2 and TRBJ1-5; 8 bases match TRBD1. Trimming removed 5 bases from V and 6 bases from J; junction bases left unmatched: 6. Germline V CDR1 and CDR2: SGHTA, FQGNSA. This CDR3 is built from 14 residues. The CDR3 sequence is CASSTGGASQPQHF. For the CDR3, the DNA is TGTGCCAGCAGCACAGGGGGGGCAAGTCAGCCCCAGCATTTT. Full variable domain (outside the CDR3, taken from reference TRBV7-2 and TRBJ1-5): GAGVSQSPSNKVTEKGKDVELRCDPISGHTALYWYRQSLGQGLEFLIYFQGNSAPDKSGLPSDRFSAERTGGSVSTLTIQRTQQEDSAVYLCASSTGGASQPQHFGDGTRLSIL.

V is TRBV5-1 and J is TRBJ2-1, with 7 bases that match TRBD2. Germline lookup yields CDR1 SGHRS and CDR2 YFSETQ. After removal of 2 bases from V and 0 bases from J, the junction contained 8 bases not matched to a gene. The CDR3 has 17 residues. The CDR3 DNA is TGCGCCAGCAGCTTTGGGCTAGCGGCTAGCTCCTACAATGAGCAGTTCTTC. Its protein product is CASSFGLAASSYNEQFF. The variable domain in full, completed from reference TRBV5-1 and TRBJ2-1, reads KAGVTQTPRYLIKTRGQQVTLSCSPISGHRSVSWYQQTPGQGLQFLFEYFSETQRNKGNFPGRFSGRQFSNSRSEMNVSTLELGDSALYLCASSFGLAASSYNEQFFGPGTRLTVL.

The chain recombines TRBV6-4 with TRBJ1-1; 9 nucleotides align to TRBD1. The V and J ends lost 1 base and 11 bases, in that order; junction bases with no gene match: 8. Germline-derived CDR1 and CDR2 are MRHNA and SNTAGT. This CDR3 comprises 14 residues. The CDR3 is CASSDLDRGIRAFF. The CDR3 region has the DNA TGTGCCAGCAGTGACTTGGACAGGGGAATTCGGGCTTTCTTT.

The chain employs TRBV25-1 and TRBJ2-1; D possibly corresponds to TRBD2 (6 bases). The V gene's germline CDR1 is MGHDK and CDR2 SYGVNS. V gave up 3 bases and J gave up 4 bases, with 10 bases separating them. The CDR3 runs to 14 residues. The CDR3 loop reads CASSDGTSYNEQFF. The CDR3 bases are TGTGCCAGCAGTGACGGGACTTCTTACAATGAGCAGTTCTTC.

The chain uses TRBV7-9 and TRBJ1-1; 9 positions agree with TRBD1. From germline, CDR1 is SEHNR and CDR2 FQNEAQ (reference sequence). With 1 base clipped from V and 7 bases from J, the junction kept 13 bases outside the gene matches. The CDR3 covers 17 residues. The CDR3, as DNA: TGTGCCAGCAGCTTAGGGCGCGGGACAGGGATCTCTGATGAAGCTTTCTTT. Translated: CASSLGRGTGISDEAFF.

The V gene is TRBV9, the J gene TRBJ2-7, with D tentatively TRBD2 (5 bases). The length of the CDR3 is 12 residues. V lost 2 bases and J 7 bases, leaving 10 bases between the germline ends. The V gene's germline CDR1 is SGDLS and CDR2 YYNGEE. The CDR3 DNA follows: TGTGCCAGCAGCGTTACTTCGGGAGAGCAGTACTTC. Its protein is CASSVTSGEQYF.